Presented here are 20 T cell receptor beta chains from one specimen sequenced in a study of shared clonotypes between healthy human individuals (TCRdb year 2020). Preparation of the library involved the immunoSEQ multiplex PCR assay. TCRdb mirrors the immuneACCESS table, restricted to in-frame sequences. Some clones are absent from its copies; in checked studies, under half trace to an unresolved V gene, and the reason for the others is unknown. This sample holds around 2,000,000 clones; approximately 95% were observed only once. In total, the top ten clones hold about 1.1% of the sample. CD8 naive samples were CD45RO-negative cells positively selected for CCR7, giving a CD45RA+CCR7+ population that excluded TemRA cells. The specimen was naive CD8+ T cells sorted from blood. The sample's cell subset or site, from its label and the paper: CD45RA+CCR7+. Receptors were obtained from a man aged 18 to 29 in good health.

This chain links TRBV7-2 with TRBJ2-5; D uncertain. Trimming took 0 bases from V and 2 from J, leaving 10 bases between them. In germline, CDR1 is SGHTA, CDR2 FQGNSA. The CDR3 runs to 15 residues. CDR3 residues: CASSLAGWRQETQYF. The DNA for the CDR3 is TGTGCCAGCAGCTTAGCGGGATGGCGGCAAGAGACCCAGTACTTC.

This chain connects TRBV29-1 to TRBJ1-1; D is perhaps TRBD1 (5 bases). Trimming took off 3 bases at V and 6 bases at J, with 20 bases between the two ends. CDR3 size: 15 residues. The germline CDR1 and CDR2 sequences are SQVTM and ANQGSEA. The CDR3 bases are TGCAGCGTTGAGGACCGGGCAGGGACGTGGGCTGAAGCTTTCTTT. As protein: CSVEDRAGTWAEAFF.

The rearrangement uses TRBV7-5 and TRBJ2-5; the table's D gene call, TRBD1, was not cross checked with the DNA. TRBV7-5 constitutes a pseudogene. The CDR3 covers 16 residues. CDR3 in DNA: TGTGCCAGAAGCTCTGACAGGGGAATTCCTGATGAGCCCCAGTACTTC. Translated: CARSSDRGIPDEPQYF.

The J gene is TRBJ2-7, the V gene TRBV6-1, with D maybe TRBD1 (6 bases). The CDR3 totals 13 residues. Germline CDR1 reads MNHNS; CDR2 reads SASEGT. The ends were cut back, 8 bases at V and 3 bases at J, with 14 bases in the middle. This CDR3 is CASLDSPNYEQYF. CDR3 sequence (DNA): TGTGCCAGCCTGGACAGCCCAAACTACGAGCAGTACTTC.

The rearrangement uses TRBV7-8 and TRBJ2-3, with TRBD2 matching over 9 bases. Per the germline V gene, CDR1 is SGHVS and CDR2 is FQNEAQ. CDR3 length: 14 residues. J was trimmed by 5 bases and V by 1 base; bases with no gene match: 1. CDR3 DNA sequence: TGTGCCAGCAGCTTAGTACTAGCGGGAGATACGCAGTATTTT. It translates to CASSLVLAGDTQYF.

As regards this clone: Distinct nucleotide sequences in the sample also encode this CDR3. The J gene is TRBJ2-6, the V gene TRBV27; D remains ambiguous. Looked up from germline, CDR1 is MNHEY and CDR2 is SMNVEV (reference sequence). Trimming removed 2 bases at V and 0 bases at J, with 5 bases between. The CDR3 is 15 amino acids. The CDR3 loop is CASSLPSSGANVLTF. CDR3 nucleotides: TGTGCCAGCAGTTTACCCTCCTCTGGGGCCAACGTCCTGACTTTC.

As to this clone: This sample also contains other DNA sequences that code for the same CDR3. The chain carries TRBV6-5 and TRBJ2-3; no clear D. The germline V and J ends were trimmed by 8 bases and 3 bases, with 9 bases remaining between them. The CDR3 totals 12 residues. Germline assignment: CDR1 MNHEY and CDR2 SVGAGI. CDR3 sequence (DNA): TGTGCCAGCTCTGACGTGACAGATACGCAGTATTTT. This encodes CASSDVTDTQYF.

The gene calls are TRBV5-6 and TRBJ2-1, with 11 positions matching TRBD1. This CDR3 comprises 14 residues. The V gene end was trimmed by 4 bases and the J gene end by 9 bases; junction bases not matched to a gene: 6. The germline gives CDR1 SGHDT, CDR2 YYEEEE. CDR3 DNA sequence: TGTGCCAGCAGCCCTGGACAGGGGGCGGGTGAGCAGTTCTTC. It yields the protein CASSPGQGAGEQFF.

The chain carries TRBV9 and TRBJ1-3; D gene ambiguous. Germline CDR1 is SGDLS and CDR2 is YYNGEE. This CDR3 region has 15 residues. Trimming took off 4 bases at V and 3 bases at J, with 14 bases between the two ends. The CDR3 nucleotides read TGTGCCAGCAGCTCCCCCCCGCACAATGGAAACACCATATATTTT. Residues: CASSSPPHNGNTIYF.

This sequence joins TRBV7-9 and TRBJ2-7; no clear D gene. Germline CDR1 reads SEHNR; CDR2 reads FQNEAQ (reference sequence). V lost 1 base and J lost 2, with 9 bases in between. The CDR3 is made up of 14 amino acids. The DNA of the CDR3 is TGTGCCAGCAGCTTAGTGGCTTCTACCTACGAGCAGTACTTC. Amino acids: CASSLVASTYEQYF. The full variable domain, with the rest looked up from reference TRBV7-9 and TRBJ2-7, is DTGVSQNPRHKITKRGQNVTFRCDPISEHNRLYWYRQTLGQGPEFLTYFQNEAQLEKSRLLSDRFSAERPKGSFSTLEIQRTEQGDSAMYLCASSLVASTYEQYFGPGTRLTVT.

The chain couples TRBV9 to TRBJ2-3, with 8 bases aligning to TRBD2. Germline V gene lookup returns CDR1 SGDLS and CDR2 YYNGEE. CDR3 length: 15 residues. V lost 0 bases, J lost 4 bases, and 4 bases stayed unmatched. The CDR3 loop reads CASSVDGRGADTQYF. The CDR3 coding sequence is TGTGCCAGCAGCGTAGACGGGAGGGGGGCAGATACGCAGTATTTT.

This sequence joins TRBV4-1 and TRBJ1-3; no reliable D call. The CDR3 runs 15 residues. Germline CDR1 reads MGHRA; CDR2 reads YSYEKL. The ends were cut back, 0 bases at V and 3 bases at J, with 9 bases in the middle. CDR3 protein: CASSQDGVSGNTIYF. CDR3 DNA: TGCGCCAGCAGCCAAGATGGCGTGAGTGGAAACACCATATATTTT.

This clone was counted once. The chain has TRBV18 and TRBJ2-5, with 13 bases lining up with TRBD2. The V segment lost 2 bases and the J segment 3 bases; nucleotides outside the gene matches: 3. This CDR3 region has 16 residues. Per germline, CDR1 KGHSH and CDR2 LQKENI. The CDR3 is CASSPGLAGAEETQYF. The CDR3 DNA sequence: TGTGCCAGCTCACCAGGACTAGCGGGAGCCGAAGAGACCCAGTACTTC. The whole variable domain, remainder taken from reference TRBV18 and TRBJ2-5, is NAGVMQNPRHLVRRRGQEARLRCSPMKGHSHVYWYRQLPEEGLKFMVYLQKENIIDESGMPKERFSAEFPKEGPSILRIQQVVRGDSAAYFCASSPGLAGAEETQYFGPGTRLLVL.

The table lists this clone with a few counts. The same CDR3 can be traced to other DNA sequences in this sample. This chain links TRBV27 with TRBJ1-2; perhaps TRBD1 as D (5 bases). The CDR3 loop spans 14 amino acids. Trimming shortened V by 2 bases and J by 0 bases, and 7 bases separated the two germline ends. The germline V gene encodes CDR1 MNHEY and CDR2 SMNVEV (reference sequence). CDR3 in DNA: TGTGCCAGCAGTTTAACAGGAGCTAACTATGGCTACACCTTC. Translation: CASSLTGANYGYTF.

V and J are TRBV28 and TRBJ2-5, with TRBD2 matching over 11 bases. The CDR3 contains 17 residues. V was pared by 6 bases and J by 5 bases, with 14 bases of the junction left unmatched. Germline lookup yields CDR1 MDHEN and CDR2 SYDVKM. In DNA, the CDR3 is TGTGCCAGCAGAAAATTTAGCGGGAGGGCCCTGTGGGAGACCCAGTACTTC. Its protein product is CASRKFSGRALWETQYF. The full variable domain, its missing parts supplied by reference TRBV28 and TRBJ2-5, is DVKVTQSSRYLVKRTGEKVFLECVQDMDHENMFWYRQDPGLGLRLIYFSYDVKMKEKGDIPEGYSVSREKKERFSLILESASTNQTSMYLCASRKFSGRALWETQYFGPGTRLLVL.

CDR3 coding DNA: TGTGCCAGCAGTCCCCCAGGCTCCTACAATGAGCAGTTCTTC. It codes for CASSPPGSYNEQFF. The chain is built from TRBV6-5 and TRBJ2-1, with unresolved D. V lost 5 bases and J 0 bases, leaving 8 bases between the germline ends. This CDR3 is 14 amino acids long. Germline V CDR1 and CDR2: MNHEY, SVGAGI.

J is TRBJ1-3 and V is TRBV10-1; D is unclear. CDR1 and CDR2 from the germline V gene are WNHNN and SYGVQD (reference sequence). This CDR3 contains 15 residues. Trimming took 3 bases from V and 1 from J, leaving 10 bases between them. CDR3 DNA sequence: TGCGCCAGCAGTGAAGGGAGCCATTCTGGAAACACCATATATTTT. Its translation is CASSEGSHSGNTIYF.

This clone was seen a few times. V gene TRBV11-2 combines with J gene TRBJ2-5, with no clear D. The CDR3 length is 14 residues. Trimming took off 1 base at V and 4 bases at J, with 10 bases between the two ends. Germline V gene data show CDR1 as SGHAT and CDR2 as FQNNGV. As DNA, the CDR3 is TGTGCCAGCAGCTTAGTCGTCCCAACAGAGACCCAGTACTTC. Its translation: CASSLVVPTETQYF.

This chain uses TRBV29-1 with TRBJ2-5; no clear D gene. CDR1 SQVTM and CDR2 ANQGSEA come from the germline V gene. This CDR3 has 14 amino acids. The ends were cut back, 6 bases at V and 2 bases at J, with 16 bases in the middle. The CDR3 DNA reads as TGCAGCGTCCTGGGGTGGGCGAGGCAAGAGACCCAGTACTTC. Translated, it gives CSVLGWARQETQYF.

The chain links TRBV29-1 to TRBJ2-3, with TRBD2 identical over 12 bases. The CDR3 has 14 amino acids. V lost 8 bases and J lost 0; bases outside the gene matches: 3. CDR1 is SQVTM and CDR2 is ANQGSEA in the germline V gene. For the CDR3, the DNA is TGCAGCACCACTAGCGGGGGGAGCACAGATACGCAGTATTTT. Its translation: CSTTSGGSTDTQYF.